Below, 23 T cell receptor beta chains from the same sample are listed, as sequenced in a study of cytomegalovirus exposure and HLA in healthy donors. PCR employed 60 Vbeta and 13 Jbeta primers. Generated by immunoSEQ multiplex PCR, the TCRdb table keeps only in-frame clones and is missing some. The sample includes 150,000 to 200,000 clones, about 81% seen only once; the top ten take approximately 2%. The material sequenced was PBMCs. Source of these receptors: a woman aged 25 to 39 in good health and CMV-seronegative.

This clone was counted once. The chain joins TRBV7-9 to TRBJ1-5; D unresolved. Germline loops: CDR1 SEHNR, CDR2 FQNEAQ (reference sequence). V lost 6 bases and J 4 bases, leaving 7 bases between the germline ends. The CDR3 contains 12 residues. CDR3 sequence: CASRGVNQPQHF. The DNA of the CDR3 is TGTGCCAGCAGAGGAGTAAATCAGCCCCAGCATTTT.

This clone has just a few counts. This chain uses TRBV4-1 with TRBJ2-3; the match to TRBD1 covers 7 bases. The germline gives CDR1 MGHRA, CDR2 YSYEKL. V was clipped by 10 bases and J by 6 bases; unmatched bases: 13. The CDR3 contains 14 residues. The CDR3 region has the DNA TGCGCCACGTCCCGTAGGACAGGAGCCGATACGCAGTATTTT. Translation: CATSRRTGADTQYF.

This chain links TRBV27 with TRBJ2-7, with D uncertain. There are 13 residues in the CDR3. Germline-derived CDR1 and CDR2 are MNHEY and SMNVEV (reference sequence). Trimming took 5 bases from V and 2 from J, leaving 10 bases between them. The CDR3 DNA is TGTGCCAGCAGTAAATCAAACACCTACGAGCAGTACTTC. Residues: CASSKSNTYEQYF.

The V gene is TRBV9, the J gene TRBJ2-3; D possibly corresponds to TRBD2 (5 bases). The V end lost 4 bases, the J end lost 1 base, and 7 bases lay between the germline ends. In germline, CDR1 is SGDLS, CDR2 YYNGEE. The CDR3 is 13 amino acids. CDR3 bases: TGTGCCAGCAGCCCCGGGGGCACAGATACGCAGTATTTT. Protein sequence: CASSPGGTDTQYF. Combining the CDR3 with reference TRBV9 and TRBJ2-3 gives the whole variable domain DSGVTQTPKHLITATGQRVTLRCSPRSGDLSVYWYQQSLDQGLQFLIQYYNGEERAKGNILERFSAQQFPDLHSELNLSSLELGDSALYFCASSPGGTDTQYFGPGTRLTVL.

The rearrangement uses TRBV5-4 and TRBJ2-2, with 10 bases matching TRBD2. The trim removed 0 bases at V and 4 bases at J, leaving 6 bases unmatched. The CDR3 runs to 17 residues. CDR1 and CDR2 (germline): SGHNT, YYREEE (reference sequence). The CDR3 bases are TGTGCCAGCAGCTTGGGTCTAGCGGGAGCAACCACCGGGGAGCTGTTTTTT. Protein sequence: CASSLGLAGATTGELFF.

The V and J genes are TRBV10-3 and TRBJ1-3; D not certain. Between the trimmed V and J ends, which lost 4 bases and 0 bases, there was a span of 10 bases. Germline V CDR1 and CDR2: ENHRY, SYGVKD. The length of the CDR3 is 15 residues. Here the CDR3 reads CAISGPGSSGNTIYF. Written as DNA, the CDR3 is TGTGCCATCAGTGGGCCGGGAAGCTCTGGAAACACCATATATTTT.

The rearrangement joins TRBV2 to TRBJ2-3; perhaps TRBD1 as D (8 bases). The CDR3 has 16 residues. Germline-derived CDR1 and CDR2 are SNHLY and FYNNEI. V was cut by 6 bases and J by 0 bases, with 16 bases left in between. The CDR3 region is CASRGIQGGSTDTQYF. CDR3 nucleotides: TGTGCCAGCAGGGGGATACAGGGGGGGAGCACAGATACGCAGTATTTT.

J is TRBJ2-7 and V is TRBV28; TRBD2 is a possible D gene (5 bases). Trimming took 5 bases from V and 4 from J, leaving 15 bases between them. CDR3 size: 14 residues. Germline V CDR1 and CDR2: MDHEN, SYDVKM. This CDR3 reads CASSNEGVIYEQYF. CDR3 nucleotides: TGTGCCAGCAGTAACGAGGGTGTGATTTACGAGCAGTACTTC.

The chain combines TRBV5-1 with TRBJ2-7, with 7 bases identical to TRBD1. Germline loops: CDR1 SGHRS, CDR2 YFSETQ. The CDR3 totals 15 residues. Trimming at V came to 4 bases and at J to 6 bases, leaving 13 bases not matched to a gene. CDR3 region: CASSPGGQAPREQYF. The CDR3, as DNA: TGCGCCAGCAGCCCGGGCGGACAGGCCCCTCGCGAGCAGTACTTC.

The genes are TRBV4-2 and TRBJ2-2, with TRBD2 identical over 8 bases. With V trimmed by 1 base and J by 4 bases, 8 bases remained unmatched. The CDR3 is made up of 17 amino acids. Per germline, CDR1 LGHNA and CDR2 YNFKEQ. CDR3 DNA sequence: TGTGCCAGCAGCCAAGGGGCGGCGGGAGGACGCACCGGGGAGCTGTTTTTT. This gives the protein CASSQGAAGGRTGELFF.

The chain's CDR3 is CASSPTGPGNTIYF. DNA of the CDR3: TGTGCCAGCAGTCCGACAGGGCCTGGAAACACCATATATTTT. The chain joins TRBV9 to TRBJ1-3; 7 bases fit TRBD1. Germline CDR1 SGDLS, CDR2 YYNGEE. V was pared by 5 bases and J by 2 bases, with 4 bases of the junction left unmatched. The CDR3 is made up of 14 amino acids.

The CDR3: CASSQDLARAEQFF. The CDR3 coding sequence is TGCGCCAGCAGCCAAGATCTGGCGCGGGCGGAGCAGTTCTTC. V gene TRBV4-1 combines with J gene TRBJ2-1; tentative D call: TRBD2 (5 bases). CDR1 and CDR2 from the germline V gene are MGHRA and YSYEKL. The length of the CDR3 is 14 residues. V shed 0 bases and J shed 10 bases, with 13 bases lying between them.

The V and J genes are TRBV6-5 and TRBJ1-4; 7 nucleotides match TRBD1. Germline lookup yields CDR1 MNHEY and CDR2 SVGAGI. This CDR3 comprises 15 residues. Trimming took 5 bases from V and 7 from J; bases not matched to a gene: 10. The CDR3 bases are TGTGCCAGCAGTCAAACAGGGGACAGATTTGAAAAACTGTTTTTT. Translating gives CASSQTGDRFEKLFF.

The V and J genes are TRBV6-7 and TRBJ2-1; D is undetermined. TRBV6-7 is an ORF for which the function is uncertain. V lost 2 bases, J lost 8 bases, and 4 bases lay in between. This CDR3 has 11 amino acids. The CDR3 protein is CASSYVDEQFF. CDR3 DNA sequence: TGTGCCAGCAGTTACGTCGATGAGCAGTTCTTC.

The gene calls are TRBV5-1 and TRBJ2-3; 9 nucleotides line up with TRBD1. CDR1 is SGHRS, CDR2 YFSETQ, per germline. The length of the CDR3 is 14 residues. V shed 6 bases, J shed 5 bases, and the junction held 7 bases outside the gene matches. CDR3 loop: CASNRDRARDTQYF. The CDR3 DNA follows: TGCGCCAGCAACCGGGACAGGGCTAGAGATACGCAGTATTTT.

The J gene is TRBJ1-1, the V gene TRBV19, with D unresolved. Trimming stripped 7 bases from V and 1 base from J, with 4 bases between. CDR3 size: 11 residues. Germline assignment: CDR1 LNHDA and CDR2 SQIVND (reference sequence). CDR3 in amino acids: CASTKNTEAFF. As DNA, the CDR3 is TGTGCCAGTACCAAGAACACTGAAGCTTTCTTT.

The V gene is TRBV21-1, the J gene TRBJ2-7; the DNA was not compared with TRBD2, the D call given in the table. TRBV21-1 is a known pseudogene. The CDR3 is 13 residues long. The CDR3 reads CASSKGGRIEQYF. CDR3 coding DNA: TGTGCCAGCAGCAAAGGGGGGAGGATCGAGCAGTACTTC.

The chain joins TRBV7-9 to TRBJ2-3, with 7 bases lining up with TRBD1. This CDR3 region has 17 residues. CDR1 and CDR2 from the germline V gene are SEHNR and FQNEAQ (reference sequence). The trim removed 3 bases at V and 0 bases at J, leaving 9 bases unmatched. The DNA for the CDR3 is TGTGCCAGCAGCTTTAGACAGGGTGGATCTAGCACAGATACGCAGTATTTT. Translation gives CASSFRQGGSSTDTQYF.

This clone was counted only a few times. This rearrangement joins TRBV6-5 to TRBJ1-1; tentatively, D is TRBD1 (6 bases). CDR3 size: 15 residues. Germline-derived CDR1 and CDR2 are MNHEY and SVGAGI. V was trimmed by 2 bases and J by 4 bases, leaving 14 bases between them. The CDR3 DNA follows: TGTGCCAGCAGTTACAAATTGCTAGGGGGCACTGAAGCTTTCTTT. Its protein is CASSYKLLGGTEAFF.

This clone was counted between two and nine times. The junction shows a germline mismatch at one end, possibly a read error. This rearrangement joins TRBV7-9 to TRBJ1-1, with 7 bases lining up with TRBD1. CDR1 SEHNR and CDR2 FQNEAQ come from the germline V gene (reference sequence). The CDR3 is made up of 17 amino acids. The CDR3 is CSSSSGGGGQMNTEAFF. As DNA, the CDR3 is TGTTCCAGCAGTTCGGGAGGGGGCGGACAGATGAACACTGAAGCTTTCTTT. Based on the CDR3 plus reference TRBV7-9 and TRBJ1-1, the full variable domain is DTGVSQNPRHKITKRGQNVTFRCDPISEHNRLYWYRQTLGQGPEFLTYFQNEAQLEKSRLLSDRFSAERPKGSFSTLEIQRTEQGDSAMYLCSSSSGGGGQMNTEAFFGQGTRLTVV.

The rearrangement uses TRBV27 and TRBJ2-7; TRBD1 aligns across 7 bases. J lost 3 bases, V lost 4 bases, and 9 bases had no gene match. Germline loops: CDR1 MNHEY, CDR2 SMNVEV (reference sequence). This CDR3 contains 15 residues. The DNA for the CDR3 is TGTGCCAGCAGTTCGACCGGGACAGACTACTACGAGCAGTACTTC. This translates into CASSSTGTDYYEQYF.

This clone appeared a few times. The chain has TRBV13 and TRBJ2-5, with TRBD2 matching over 10 bases. Losses at the gene ends were 2 bases for V and 0 bases for J; bases not matched to a gene: 3. CDR3 length equals 16 residues. CDR1 PRHDT and CDR2 FYEKMQ come from the germline V gene (reference sequence). The CDR3 nucleotides read TGTGCCAGCAGCTTATCTAGCGGGAGCTACCAAGAGACCCAGTACTTC. Protein: CASSLSSGSYQETQYF.

The chain links TRBV9 to TRBJ1-5; possible D gene TRBD1, 6 bases. Germline V gene lookup returns CDR1 SGDLS and CDR2 YYNGEE. Trimming removed 4 bases from V and 3 bases from J, with 23 bases in between. This CDR3 comprises 18 residues. Written as DNA, the CDR3 is TGTGCCAGCAGCTCCCATGCTAGACAGGCCAGCTACAATCAGCCCCAGCATTTT. It codes for CASSSHARQASYNQPQHF.